The TCR beta chain described here comes from a study of blood T cells in healthy people across ages. Broader study findings: Long-lived donors carried more naive CD4+ cells and greater diversity than aged donors. Across samples, TCR beta diversity tracked strongly with naive T cell percentage.

The second PCR ran about 6 to 11 cycles with a sample-barcoded 5' primer and J-beta primers. A single record per CDR3 protein comes from TCRdb applying MiXCR to the 5' RACE reads. Here the sample spans approximately 1.5 million distinct CDR3 sequences, about 35% being singletons. Germline values: CDR1 MGHRA, CDR2 YSYEKL. The V end lost 1 base, the J end lost 9 bases, and 19 bases lay between the germline ends. The CDR3 consists of 16 residues. This clonotype was recorded many times. Its antigen remains unidentified. Donors gave roughly 10 milliliters of peripheral blood apiece. The TCR comes from a woman aged 25 to 39 in good health. Specimen: blood. The genes are TRBV4-1 and TRBJ2-1; TRBD2 might be the D (6 bases). The CDR3 region has the DNA TGCGCCAGCAGCCAAGCATCGGGGAGGCGCCGGGGTGAGCAGTTCTTC. Its protein product is CASSQASGRRRGEQFF.